This T cell receptor beta chain was sequenced for a study of shared clonotypes between healthy human individuals. In regard to this clone: Its antigen is not known.

Naive CD8 isolation took CD45RO-negative cells positively selected for CCR7 and excluded terminally differentiated effector memory CD45RA+ cells. This table comes from immunoSEQ multiplex PCR, and its TCRdb copy is limited to in-frame clones, with some not included. This sample has around 2,000,000 clones, with about 95% found just once. Broader study findings: The researchers took only blood, and tissue repertoires probably look different. Larger estimated richness was generally seen in naive subsets than in memory subsets.

What was sequenced was naive CD8+ T cells sorted from blood. This TCR derives from a young man in good health.

The DNA of the CDR3 is TGTGCCAGCAGTGACGAGACAGGGGGCGACGATACGCAGTATTTT. Amino acid sequence: CASSDETGGDDTQYF. V usage is TRBV2 and J usage is TRBJ2-3; 10 nucleotides agree with TRBD1. The CDR3 consists of 15 residues. Germline V lookup: CDR1 SNHLY, CDR2 FYNNEI. The J segment lost 6 bases and the V segment lost 3 bases, leaving 6 bases of the junction unmatched.